The following is a TCR beta chain sequence with its context. Its cognate antigen is unknown. Combining a sample-barcoded 5' primer with a J-beta primer mix, a second PCR ran for about 7 to 12 cycles. Every sample returned 2.5 million or more CDR3-containing paired-end reads. TCRdb redid the calling of the 5' RACE reads with MiXCR, one entry per CDR3 protein. The data contain 800,000 to 1,300,000 distinct CDR3 sequences, about 23% of them singletons. The data stem from a study of blood T cells in healthy people across ages. Study-wide points: Donor CMV status was unknown, possibly confounding expanded clonotype changes. There were more naive CD4+ cells and higher diversity in long-lived donors than in aged donors.

The CDR3 sequence is 16 residues long. Trimming left V 3 bases short and J 0 bases short, with 12 bases between. In germline, CDR1 is MNHNS, CDR2 SASEGT. The data also belong to a second study, concerning T cells of mothers and their children.

This rearrangement joins TRBV6-1 to TRBJ1-5; no clear D gene. This sequence was found in a girl under 10 years old in good health. Sequencing was done on a sample of blood. CDR3 sequence (DNA): TGTGCCAGCAGTGATAGAGAATATTCTAGCAATCAGCCCCAGCATTTT. Its translation: CASSDREYSSNQPQHF.